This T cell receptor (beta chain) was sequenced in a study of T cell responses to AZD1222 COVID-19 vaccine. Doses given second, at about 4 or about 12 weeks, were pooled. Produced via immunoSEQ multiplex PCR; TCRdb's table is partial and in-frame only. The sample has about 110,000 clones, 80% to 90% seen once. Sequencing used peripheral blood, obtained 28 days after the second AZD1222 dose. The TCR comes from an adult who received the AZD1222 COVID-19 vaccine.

CDR3 DNA sequence: TGTGCCAGCAGCTTTACTGGAACAGATACGCAGTATTTT. This sequence encodes CASSFTGTDTQYF. The chain combines TRBV7-3 with TRBJ2-3; no reliable D call. Per germline, CDR1 SGHTA and CDR2 FQGTGA. This CDR3 is 13 amino acids long. The V and J ends lost 3 bases and 3 bases respectively, with 7 bases between them.